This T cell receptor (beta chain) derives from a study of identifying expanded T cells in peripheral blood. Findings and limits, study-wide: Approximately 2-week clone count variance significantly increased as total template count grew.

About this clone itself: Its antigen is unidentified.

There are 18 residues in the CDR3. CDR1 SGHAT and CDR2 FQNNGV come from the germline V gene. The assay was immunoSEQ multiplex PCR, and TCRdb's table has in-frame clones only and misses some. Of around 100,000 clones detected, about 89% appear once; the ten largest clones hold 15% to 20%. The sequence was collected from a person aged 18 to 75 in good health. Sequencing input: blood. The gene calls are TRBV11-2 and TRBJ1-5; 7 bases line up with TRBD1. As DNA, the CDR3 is TGTCGAAGCGGCGCCCTTCCGGGACAGCCTTATAGCAATCAGCCCCAGCATTTT. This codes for CRSGALPGQPYSNQPQHF.